Given below is one T cell receptor beta chain in context. This receptor's antigen is unknown. Nothing much larger sits one base from this clone, and base qualities are not available. The intended sense of this specimen's treatment or condition label: about 20 received Ad26.COV2.S at low or high dose, single or two shots; about 5 received placebo; per-sample allocation not given. For vaccine and placebo recipients, repertoires were sequenced using samples collected on day 63 after the first injection. In Cohort 1b, 25 to 30 adults aged 18-55 years were enrolled at a single site in Boston, USA, between 29 July and 7 August 2020. Ad26.COV2.S consisted of a replication-incompetent adenovirus type 26 vector by which a prefusion-stabilized SARS-CoV-2 spike protein from the original Wuhan strain was expressed. The immunoSEQ Assay was the method used to sequence TCRbeta CDR3 regions. After extraction, genomic DNA underwent amplification by bias-controlled multiplex PCR, followed by high-throughput sequencing. The published analysis was carried out like this. To quantify the absolute abundance of every unique TCRbeta CDR3 region, sequences were collapsed and filtered. T cell fraction was estimated by normalizing TCRbeta template counts to usable DNA, with usable DNA measured through amplification of reference genes found in all nucleated cells. Repertoire TCRs were annotated as SARS-CoV-2-specific when V gene, CDR3 amino acid sequence and J gene were exactly matched to a known reactive TCR set. MIRA supplied the reference SARS-CoV-2 TCR set, which was filtered for enrichment in COVID-19-positive ImmuneCODE repertoires so that public or cross-reactive TCRs were removed. Drawing on the MIRA antigens, annotated TCRs were analysed further at the level of specific ORF or position within ORF. Breadth was defined as annotated unique rearrangements over total unique productive rearrangements; depth was the summed frequency of those rearrangements. TCR breadth was compared between groups using two-sided Wilcoxon rank-sum tests. Drawn from immuneACCESS, this table holds only the in-frame rearrangements with V and J called that TCRdb kept. Clones are partly lost; checked studies trace under half to an unresolved V gene and leave the rest unexplained. The DNA was the basis for D and trimming; V, J and clone size are from that table. This sample is represented by fewer than 800,000 clones; 89% of them were singletons. The top ten hold over 1.3% of the sample.

The sample originates from a study of Ad26.COV2.S vaccination and SARS-CoV-2 variants (dated by TCRdb to about 2021). Notes on the research overall: Vaccine-arm donors came from COV1001, a multicentre, randomized, double-blind, placebo-controlled phase I-IIa trial of Ad26.COV2.S in healthy adults. A total of roughly 32 samples were included in the TCR-sequenced set, comprising around 19 Ad26.COV2.S vaccine recipients, 5 placebo recipients and 8 SARS-CoV-2 convalescent individuals. Trial participants were randomized into five groups of five: low-dose or high-dose Ad26.COV2.S given once or twice, or placebo on both occasions. Blinding of investigators to trial group allocation was maintained during experiments and outcome assessment. Ad26.COV2.S was administered intramuscularly at a dose of 5x10^10 or 1x10^11 viral particles, either as one shot or as two shots given 56 days apart. Sequencing of the TCRbeta repertoire served to evaluate the specificity and breadth of SARS-CoV-2-reactive T cell receptors following Ad26.COV2.S vaccination.

The research as a whole found: After vaccination, substantial breadth of spike-specific CD8+ and CD4+ T cell responses was reported. The study was not powered for comparison of responses between vaccine doses or regimens. Vaccine and placebo recipients had similar non-spike TCR breadth, a finding consistent with the vaccine containing only spike. The authors noted that the TCR breadth and depth analyses may have underestimated total T cell responses. Compared with placebo recipients, Ad26.COV2.S recipients showed higher spike-specific TCR breadth (P = 0.0014).

This sequence originates from a person between 18 and 60 years old who received the Ad26.COV2.S COVID-19 vaccine or a placebo. Sequencing used peripheral blood, obtained in a trial of Ad26.COV2.S vaccine versus placebo.

The sequenced DNA is TGTGCCAGTAGTATCTGGCAGGGGGCGCGGACCGGGGAGCTGTTTTTT. Protein translation: CASSIWQGARTGELFF. The chain links TRBV19 with TRBJ2-2; TRBD1 lines up with 8 middle nucleotides. At the junction V is shortened by 3 bases and J by 5 bases; bases outside the gene matches: 8. CDR3 length: 16 amino acids, cysteine to phenylalanine. Kept here is only the CDR3 DNA, which spans 48 bases and is read in frame from base 1. CDR1 LNHDA and CDR2 SQIVND are derived from the germline V gene (reference sequence).